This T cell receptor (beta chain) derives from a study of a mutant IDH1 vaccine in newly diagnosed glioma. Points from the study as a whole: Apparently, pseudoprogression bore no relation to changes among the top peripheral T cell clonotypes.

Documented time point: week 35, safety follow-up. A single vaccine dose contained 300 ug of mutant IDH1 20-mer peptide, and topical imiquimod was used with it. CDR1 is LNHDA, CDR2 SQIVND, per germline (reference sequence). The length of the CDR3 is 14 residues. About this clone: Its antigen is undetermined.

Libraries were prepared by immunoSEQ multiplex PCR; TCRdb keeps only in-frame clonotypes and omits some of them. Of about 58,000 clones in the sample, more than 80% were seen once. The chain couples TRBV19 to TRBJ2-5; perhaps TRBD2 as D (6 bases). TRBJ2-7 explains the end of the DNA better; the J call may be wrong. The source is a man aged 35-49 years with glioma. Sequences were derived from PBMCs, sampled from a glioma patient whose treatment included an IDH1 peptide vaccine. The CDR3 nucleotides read TGTGCCAGTAGTATCAGAGGGACTTCTTACGAGCAGTACTTC. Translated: CASSIRGTSYEQYF.